This entry lists 3 T cell receptor beta chains sequenced from one sample in a study of blood T cell repertoires in COVID-19. Clones were sequenced by immunoSEQ multiplex PCR, and TCRdb holds only the in-frame ones, with some missing. In the table there are under 200,000 clones, roughly nine tenths of which are singletons. Source material: peripheral blood. These receptors were collected from a woman in her seventies with acute or convalescent COVID-19.

The chain uses TRBV7-9 and TRBJ2-3, with D possibly TRBD2 on 5 matching bases. The V end was cut by 3 bases, the J end by 1 base, with 5 bases between. CDR3 length: 13 residues. Germline V lookup: CDR1 SEHNR, CDR2 FQNEAQ (reference sequence). The CDR3 nucleotides read TGTGCCAGCAGCTTCGGGGGCACAGATACGCAGTATTTT. Its translation is CASSFGGTDTQYF. Full variable domain (remainder filled in from reference TRBV7-9 and TRBJ2-3): DTGVSQNPRHKITKRGQNVTFRCDPISEHNRLYWYRQTLGQGPEFLTYFQNEAQLEKSRLLSDRFSAERPKGSFSTLEIQRTEQGDSAMYLCASSFGGTDTQYFGPGTRLTVL.

This rearrangement joins TRBV6-4 to TRBJ2-5; weak D call: TRBD1 (6 bases). V lost 7 bases to trimming and J lost 3 bases, with 15 bases between them. CDR1 is MRHNA, CDR2 SNTAGT, per germline. The CDR3 contains 14 residues. CDR3: CASIPPGQEETQYF. In nucleotides, the CDR3 is TGTGCCAGCATACCTCCGGGACAAGAAGAGACCCAGTACTTC.

The rearrangement links TRBV28 to TRBJ2-3, with 11 bases identical to TRBD2. This CDR3 has 17 amino acids. Germline V gene data show CDR1 as MDHEN and CDR2 as SYDVKM. V shed 4 bases, J shed 3 bases, and the junction held 9 bases outside the gene matches. DNA of the CDR3: TGTGCCAGCAGTTCTAGCGGGAGGAGTGTGTGGACAGATACGCAGTATTTT. Translating gives CASSSSGRSVWTDTQYF.